This passage covers 8 T cell receptor beta chains from one sample sequenced in a study of regulatory T cells in long-lasting Graves disease. Assembly of TCR beta libraries relied on iRepertoire HTBI primers together with Arm-PCR of CDR3 regions. TCRdb ran MiXCR on the multiplex PCR reads and lists one entry per CDR3 protein. The sample records roughly 560,000 distinct CDR3 sequences, more than 10% being singletons. Time point in this sample: newly diagnosed GD, antithyroid drugs for less than 3 months. Extracted PBMC RNA gave rise to the TCR library. This sample also appeared in a second study, on T cells in Graves' hyperthyroidism and ophthalmopathy.

The sample consisted of peripheral blood mononuclear cells (PBMCs), taken at new diagnosis, from a patient treated with antithyroid drugs. Receptors were obtained from a woman aged 25 to 45 with Graves disease.

This clonotype was seen at least ten times. This chain joins TRBV2 and TRBJ2-2; D is unresolved. The CDR3 loop spans 15 amino acids. The ends were cut back, 4 bases at V and 1 base at J, with 10 bases in the middle. CDR1 SNHLY and CDR2 FYNNEI come from the germline V gene. CDR3 nucleotide sequence: TGTGCCAGCAGTGGGGTTACAGTGAACACCGGGGAGCTGTTTTTT. Translated: CASSGVTVNTGELFF.

In its sample, this clonotype was seen a few times. The V call is TRBV7-9, the J call TRBJ2-3; TRBD2 matches 7 bases. Germline CDR1 reads SEHNR; CDR2 reads FQNEAQ (reference sequence). The CDR3 is 16 amino acids. Germline trimming cut 1 base from V and 2 bases from J; bases unmatched to any gene: 6. The CDR3 region has the DNA TGTGCCAGCAGCTTAGTGGGGGGGACCTTCACAGATACGCAGTATTTT. Its protein product is CASSLVGGTFTDTQYF. Filled out from reference TRBV7-9 and TRBJ2-3, the complete variable domain reads DTGVSQNPRHKITKRGQNVTFRCDPISEHNRLYWYRQTLGQGPEFLTYFQNEAQLEKSRLLSDRFSAERPKGSFSTLEIQRTEQGDSAMYLCASSLVGGTFTDTQYFGPGTRLTVL.

This clonotype was counted many times. This chain uses TRBV28 with TRBJ1-1, with a possible D match to TRBD1 (6 bases). The CDR3 consists of 13 residues. Between the trimmed V and J ends, which lost 7 bases and 6 bases, there was a span of 15 bases. The germline V gene encodes CDR1 MDHEN and CDR2 SYDVKM. This CDR3 is CASNGGGKPEAFF. CDR3 DNA: TGTGCCAGCAATGGAGGGGGGAAACCTGAAGCTTTCTTT.

The V and J genes are TRBV20-1 and TRBJ2-1, with 8 bases lining up with TRBD2. With V trimmed by 1 base and J by 1 base, 9 bases remained unmatched. The CDR3 runs to 17 residues. Per germline, CDR1 DFQATT and CDR2 SNEGSKA (reference sequence). The CDR3 loop is CSARGSGTGRSYNEQFF. Here the CDR3 DNA reads TGCAGTGCTAGAGGTAGCGGGACGGGGCGGTCCTACAATGAGCAGTTCTTC.

This clonotype was counted many times. The gene calls are TRBV19 and TRBJ1-1; 7 positions match TRBD1. J gave up 1 base and V 9 bases, and 8 bases lay outside the gene matches. Germline CDR1 is LNHDA and CDR2 is SQIVND (reference sequence). This CDR3 is built from 14 residues. The CDR3 coding sequence is TGTGCCAGCAACCAACAGGGGTCGAACACTGAAGCTTTCTTT. Protein sequence: CASNQQGSNTEAFF.

V and J are TRBV2 and TRBJ2-7; maybe TRBD2 (6 bases). The CDR3 contains 15 residues. Germline V lookup: CDR1 SNHLY, CDR2 FYNNEI. Trimming stripped 3 bases from V and 0 bases from J, with 12 bases between. For the CDR3, the DNA is TGTGCCAGCAGTGACGGGGGAACTAACTCCTACGAGCAGTACTTC. Protein product: CASSDGGTNSYEQYF.

This clonotype was recorded many times. This chain uses TRBV20-1 with TRBJ2-7, with D uncertain. The CDR3 runs 14 residues. The germline V and J ends were trimmed by 3 bases and 6 bases, with 18 bases remaining between them. CDR1 and CDR2 from the germline V gene are DFQATT and SNEGSKA (reference sequence). CDR3 DNA sequence: TGCAGTGCTAGTCTCGGTTCACGGCGCAGCGAGCAGTACTTC. It yields the protein CSASLGSRRSEQYF.

Ten or more counts support this clonotype. J is TRBJ2-5 and V is TRBV29-1, with 8 bases lining up with TRBD1. J was trimmed by 4 bases and V by 5 bases; bases with no gene match: 9. The CDR3 consists of 14 residues. The germline V gene encodes CDR1 SQVTM and CDR2 ANQGSEA. CDR3 loop: CSVRAGGVGETQYF. In DNA, the CDR3 is TGCAGCGTTCGGGCAGGGGGCGTTGGAGAGACCCAGTACTTC.